This T cell receptor beta chain was recorded in a study of blood T cell repertoires in COVID-19. Trimming took 4 bases from V and 2 from J; bases not matched to a gene: 3. This CDR3 contains 16 residues. Looked up from germline, CDR1 is LNHDA and CDR2 is SQIVND (reference sequence). Generated by immunoSEQ multiplex PCR, the TCRdb table keeps only in-frame clones and is missing some. The sample includes about 60,000 clones, about 91% of them seen just once. The chain couples TRBV19 to TRBJ2-2, with TRBD2 identical over 11 bases. This sequence originates from a man in his sixties with acute or convalescent COVID-19. Sample: peripheral blood. The CDR3 DNA reads TGTGCCAGTAGTAAGGGGACTAGCGGTAACACCGGGGAGCTGTTTTTT. Translated: CASSKGTSGNTGELFF.